These T cell receptor beta chains were read from a single sample in a study of shared clonotypes between healthy human individuals. TCRdb's copy holds only in-frame clones and misses some; the assay was immunoSEQ multiplex PCR. The repertoire holds 1.5 million to 1.9 million clones, 95% to 99% seen once, with 0.4% to 0.45% in the top ten. Specimen: naive CD4+ T cells sorted from blood. The receptor set was obtained from a man aged 30 to 39 in good health. CDR3s leave out the opening cysteine and the closing phenylalanine or tryptophan. Each record gives: D gene, J gene, V gene, CDR3 protein. D genes are given only for firm matches.

-,TRBJ2-1,TRBV7-3,ASSLRPISEQF
TRBD1,TRBJ2-7,TRBV27,ASSDPPTGTGPYEQY
-,TRBJ1-5,TRBV6-6,ASSPSGPRNQPQH
TRBD1,TRBJ2-3,TRBV19,ASSIGQGIASTDTQY
-,TRBJ2-7,TRBV30,AWSSPGLLTYEQY
-,TRBJ2-7,TRBV15,ATSRGTVGNEQY
-,TRBJ1-1,TRBV7-3,ASRTSQDTEAF
-,TRBJ2-6,TRBV7-9,ASSLWPASGANVLT
TRBD1,TRBJ2-3,TRBV5-1,ASSQQGFTDTQY
TRBD2,TRBJ2-1,TRBV30,AWSVWSAGGGSSYNEQF
-,TRBJ2-6,TRBV2,ASSDGVNSGANVLT
TRBD1,TRBJ2-3,TRBV5-1,ASSLVPEGADTQY
TRBD2,TRBJ2-7,TRBV9,ASSGTSGNYEQY
TRBD1,TRBJ1-5,TRBV30,AWSHNRGGNQPQH